The clone carrying this TCR beta chain has at least ten counts. Its target is not known. This specimen belongs to a study of T cells after yellow fever vaccination. Study information: Any fraction with a low cell number was prepared using SMART-Seq v4 Ultra Low Input.

TCRdb fed the 5' RACE reads into MiXCR, producing one record per CDR3 protein. The sample records about 220,000 distinct CDR3 sequences, 3% to 3.5% being singletons. Study-level findings and limits: Booster sampling recovered most clones from primary vaccination (96% CD4, approximately 90% CD8). Peak timing came faster in the weaker secondary response, day 5 versus 15. FACS-sorted repertoires could harbor abundant contaminating bulk-population clonotypes.

Germline lookup yields CDR1 SGHTA and CDR2 FQGNSA. V was clipped by 1 base and J by 6 bases, with 23 bases between them. The CDR3 is made up of 18 amino acids. The source material was CD4+ T cells sorted from PBMCs, sampled 10 days after the yellow fever booster vaccination. This receptor was taken from a young man who received the YFV17D yellow fever vaccine. The rearrangement links TRBV7-2 to TRBJ2-3, with TRBD2 as a possible D gene (6 bases). The CDR3 bases are TGTGCCAGCAGCTTAGTGGGGGGTCTGGCGGGGAGTAGCGATACGCAGTATTTT. Translation gives CASSLVGGLAGSSDTQYF.